This TCR beta chain comes out of a study of T cell responses to AZD1222 COVID-19 vaccine. Trimming left V 4 bases short and J 9 bases short, with 19 bases between. CDR1 and CDR2 from the germline V gene are LGHDT and YNNKEL (reference sequence). The CDR3 runs to 16 residues. The data were produced by immunoSEQ multiplex PCR, yet TCRdb's version contains in-frame clones alone and is incomplete. Altogether tens of thousands of clones are present, about 93% being singletons, with the ten largest covering 2.5% to 3.5%. The starting material was peripheral blood, obtained 28 days after the second AZD1222 dose. This chain links TRBV3-1 (or the pseudogene TRBV3-2) with TRBJ1-6; the D is unclear. The TCR was taken from an adult who received the AZD1222 COVID-19 vaccine. The CDR3: CASSPRTRSFSSPLHF. The CDR3 nucleotides read TGTGCCAGCAGCCCTAGAACAAGATCATTCAGTTCACCCCTCCACTTT.